The entry below describes one T cell receptor beta chain. Its antigen is not identified. PCR amplification relied on 60 Vbeta primers (plus 13 Jbeta primers). Measured with immunoSEQ multiplex PCR; TCRdb has only the in-frame clones, and not every one. The data hold about 120,000 clones, with about 80% observed a single time. The donors (healthy individuals) were bone marrow donors. The data were obtained in a study of cytomegalovirus exposure and HLA in healthy donors. The germline gives CDR1 MNHEY, CDR2 SMNVEV (reference sequence). This CDR3 has 14 amino acids. Overall study findings and caveats: Sequencing artifact likely explains a cluster of highly shared sequence variants. Rare sequences made up most TCRs, while some public TCRs were found in many donors. Among immune exposure information, only CMV serostatus was available.

Sequenced: PBMCs. This chain links TRBV27 with TRBJ2-3; the D gene is possibly TRBD2 (5 bases). This TCR derives from a man aged 25-45 years in good health and CMV-seropositive. CDR3 residues: CATSPDWESDTQYF. Here the CDR3 DNA reads TGTGCTACCTCCCCCGACTGGGAGTCCGATACGCAGTATTTT.